One sample yielded the 28 T cell receptor beta chains listed below, sequenced in a study of regulatory T cells in long-lasting Graves disease. The time point: persistent/refractory GD, antithyroid drugs over 5 years with positive TRAb. RNA from PBMCs was the source of the TCR library. With iRepertoire HTBI primers and Arm-PCR of CDR3 regions, TCR beta libraries were built. TCRdb re-called the multiplex PCR reads through MiXCR, storing one row per CDR3 protein. The table records 430,000 or so distinct CDR3 sequences, roughly a fifth of them present only once. The specimen was peripheral blood mononuclear cells (PBMCs), collected when the disease was refractory, from a patient treated with antithyroid drugs. All receptors derive from a female donor with Graves disease.

This clonotype showed up many times. This chain joins TRBV28 and TRBJ1-2; no clear D. The CDR3 is 12 amino acids. V was shortened by 6 bases and J by 0 bases, with 5 bases between the two germline ends. The V gene's germline CDR1 is MDHEN and CDR2 SYDVKM. CDR3 bases: TGTGCCAGCAGGGGAACTAACTATGGCTACACCTTC. It is translated as CASRGTNYGYTF.

This sequence joins TRBV19 and TRBJ1-4, with 7 bases identical to TRBD1. CDR1 and CDR2 from the germline V gene are LNHDA and SQIVND (reference sequence). The CDR3 is 15 residues long. V gave up 6 bases and J gave up 2 bases; unmatched junction bases: 6. CDR3 nucleotide sequence: TGTGCCAGTAGGACGCAGGGGGAGACTAATGAAAAACTGTTTTTT. This translates into CASRTQGETNEKLFF.

This clonotype was counted only a few times. The V call is TRBV9, the J call TRBJ2-2, with D unclear. Looked up from germline, CDR1 is SGDLS and CDR2 is YYNGEE. This CDR3 spans 16 amino acids. Trimming took 5 bases from V and 0 from J, leaving 14 bases between them. CDR3 sequence (DNA): TGTGCCAGCAGTCGACTCGGGTACGCGAACACCGGGGAGCTGTTTTTT. It specifies CASSRLGYANTGELFF.

This clonotype was recorded at least ten times. The rearrangement joins TRBV28 to TRBJ2-7; maybe TRBD2 (7 bases). V dropped 11 bases and J dropped 0 bases, with 20 bases sitting between them. The germline V gene has CDR1 MDHEN and CDR2 SYDVKM. There are 15 residues in the CDR3. This CDR3 reads CAGGGGHTGSYEQYF. CDR3 sequence (DNA): TGTGCCGGCGGGGGCGGCCATACGGGCTCCTACGAGCAGTACTTC.

V is TRBV4-2 and J is TRBJ1-1, with no clear D. The V gene's germline CDR1 is LGHNA and CDR2 YNFKEQ. Trimming removed 0 bases at V and 10 bases at J, with 9 bases between. This CDR3 is built from 12 residues. The CDR3 DNA reads as TGTGCCAGCAGCCAAGATCGGAACGCAGCTTTCTTT. It codes for CASSQDRNAAFF.

This clonotype was detected ten times or more. The chain has TRBV28 and TRBJ2-7; 7 bases align to TRBD1. Looked up from germline, CDR1 is MDHEN and CDR2 is SYDVKM. V lost 6 bases to trimming and J lost 2 bases; unmatched junction nucleotides: 10. CDR3 length: 15 residues. CDR3 sequence: CASSLLEGAPYEQYF. The CDR3 DNA is TGTGCCAGCAGCCTCCTCGAGGGGGCCCCCTACGAGCAGTACTTC.

This rearrangement joins TRBV2 to TRBJ2-7; tentatively, D is TRBD1 (7 bases). CDR3 length: 13 residues. Germline values: CDR1 SNHLY, CDR2 FYNNEI. Trimming removed 10 bases at V and 2 bases at J, with 15 bases between. The CDR3 nucleotides read TGTGCCACAATCTCAGGGGGGCCCTACGAGCAGTACTTC. This sequence encodes CATISGGPYEQYF.

This clonotype was seen at least ten times. The V gene is TRBV12-3 or TRBV12-4, the J gene TRBJ1-2; 7 bases match TRBD1. This CDR3 spans 14 amino acids. J lost 2 bases, V lost 3 bases, and 3 bases had no gene match. In DNA, the CDR3 is TGTGCCAGCAGTTTGGGGGACAGAAACTATGGCTACACCTTC. This sequence encodes CASSLGDRNYGYTF.

V usage is TRBV3-1 and J usage is TRBJ2-3; a possible D gene is TRBD2 (6 bases). Germline V gives CDR1 LGHDT, CDR2 YNNKEL (reference sequence). The CDR3 is made up of 16 amino acids. The V and J ends lost 0 bases and 2 bases respectively, with 12 bases between them. The CDR3 DNA sequence: TGTGCCAGCAGCCAAGAGCGACTAGTGCTCACAGATACGCAGTATTTT. Encoded protein: CASSQERLVLTDTQYF.

This clonotype was seen a handful of times. This chain connects TRBV2 to TRBJ2-1; TRBD2 might be the D (7 bases). Germline CDR1 reads SNHLY; CDR2 reads FYNNEI. This CDR3 contains 14 residues. V was shortened by 8 bases and J by 4 bases, with 15 bases between the two germline ends. CDR3 residues: CASFGGGSYNEQFF. The CDR3, as DNA: TGTGCCAGCTTTGGGGGCGGGAGTTACAATGAGCAGTTCTTC.

The chain links TRBV20-1 to TRBJ2-3; no firm D call. The CDR3 is made up of 13 amino acids. Trimming removed 3 bases from V and 7 bases from J, with 14 bases in between. Looked up from germline, CDR1 is DFQATT and CDR2 is SNEGSKA (reference sequence). CDR3 region: CSASRDFGNTQYF. CDR3 bases: TGCAGTGCTAGTCGAGATTTTGGGAATACGCAGTATTTT.

This clonotype was seen many times. This chain uses TRBV2 with TRBJ2-5, with 10 bases aligning to TRBD2. This CDR3 is 14 amino acids long. The ends lost 4 bases at V and 4 bases at J; junction bases unmatched: 3. The germline V gene has CDR1 SNHLY and CDR2 FYNNEI. The CDR3 region has the DNA TGTGCCAGCAGTGGTTCTAGCGGGAGAGAGACCCAGTACTTC. Amino acids: CASSGSSGRETQYF.

This clonotype came up many times. The chain uses TRBV7-9 and TRBJ2-5, with D possibly being TRBD2 (6 bases). This CDR3 spans 14 amino acids. V shed 5 bases and J shed 5 bases, with 15 bases lying between them. Germline assignment: CDR1 SEHNR and CDR2 FQNEAQ (reference sequence). The CDR3 nucleotides are TGTGCCAGCAGCCCCGCATCGGGGGTTGAGACCCAGTACTTC. Translation gives CASSPASGVETQYF.

The chain links TRBV4-2 to TRBJ2-7; 9 nucleotides align to TRBD2. The J segment lost 7 bases and the V segment lost 3 bases, leaving 4 bases of the junction unmatched. The CDR3 spans 13 residues. Germline lookup yields CDR1 LGHNA and CDR2 YNFKEQ. The CDR3 nucleotides read TGTGCCAGCAGCCAGGGACTAGCTTTTGAGCAGTACTTC. Protein product: CASSQGLAFEQYF.

This clonotype showed up many times. This chain connects TRBV6-5 to TRBJ2-7, with 10 nucleotides matching TRBD2. This CDR3 is built from 16 residues. The trim removed 4 bases at V and 4 bases at J, leaving 10 bases unmatched. Germline CDR1 MNHEY, CDR2 SVGAGI. The CDR3 loop reads CASSSPASGSLYEQYF. The CDR3 region has the DNA TGTGCCAGCAGTTCCCCGGCTAGCGGGAGTTTGTACGAGCAGTACTTC.

This clonotype occurred many times. CDR3 nucleotide sequence: TGTGCCAGCAGTCTTACCCCCGGGAGGACTGAAGCTTTCTTT. It encodes CASSLTPGRTEAFF. The J gene is TRBJ1-1, the V gene TRBV28, with D uncertain. Per germline, CDR1 MDHEN and CDR2 SYDVKM. The V end lost 5 bases, the J end lost 5 bases, and 15 bases lay between the germline ends. The CDR3 is 14 amino acids.

The chain couples TRBV20-1 to TRBJ2-5; 10 bases map to TRBD2. V was pared by 6 bases and J by 4 bases, with 8 bases of the junction left unmatched. In germline, CDR1 is DFQATT, CDR2 SNEGSKA (reference sequence). CDR3 length equals 14 residues. The CDR3 bases are TGCAGTGCATCGAAGCGGGAGGGTAGAGAGACCCAGTACTTC. Protein product: CSASKREGRETQYF.

This clonotype was recorded many times. The CDR3 protein is CASSSDSNGVNTEAFF. In DNA form, the CDR3 reads TGTGCCAGCAGTTCCGACAGTAATGGGGTTAACACTGAAGCTTTCTTT. The chain carries TRBV28 and TRBJ1-1; weak D call: TRBD1 (5 bases). Trimming left V 4 bases short and J 2 bases short, with 17 bases between. The CDR3 is 16 residues long. Germline loops: CDR1 MDHEN, CDR2 SYDVKM.

V is TRBV20-1 and J is TRBJ2-2, with 8 positions matching TRBD2. CDR3 length: 15 amino acids. V lost 3 bases to trimming and J lost 5 bases; unmatched junction nucleotides: 8. In germline, CDR1 is DFQATT, CDR2 SNEGSKA (reference sequence). The CDR3 reads CSAREGTRGTGELFF. CDR3 DNA sequence: TGCAGTGCTAGGGAAGGGACTAGAGGGACCGGGGAGCTGTTTTTT.

The CDR3 DNA reads TGTGCCGCCGCGGGACTGAACTTTTCCTACGAGCAGTACTTC. This codes for CAAAGLNFSYEQYF. The chain combines TRBV10-3 with TRBJ2-7; D perhaps matches TRBD2 (6 bases). Germline V gene lookup returns CDR1 ENHRY and CDR2 SYGVKD. V was clipped by 11 bases and J by 1 base, with 18 bases between them. The CDR3 consists of 14 residues.

This clonotype came up many times. This chain joins TRBV27 and TRBJ1-5; the match to TRBD1 covers 7 bases. The germline gives CDR1 MNHEY, CDR2 SMNVEV (reference sequence). CDR3 length: 16 amino acids. J lost 0 bases, V lost 5 bases, and 7 bases had no gene match. CDR3 in amino acids: CASSPGTAYSNQPQHF. The CDR3 DNA follows: TGTGCCAGCAGTCCGGGGACAGCCTATAGCAATCAGCCCCAGCATTTT.

This clonotype came up a few times. V usage is TRBV12-3 or TRBV12-4 and J usage is TRBJ2-3, with a tentative D call TRBD2 (6 bases). The CDR3 totals 15 residues. V gave up 3 bases and J gave up 0 bases, with 10 bases separating them. CDR3 DNA: TGTGCCAGCAGTTTTACTAGCTCTAGCACAGATACGCAGTATTTT. This encodes CASSFTSSSTDTQYF.

This clonotype was recorded at least ten times. The chain links TRBV28 to TRBJ1-5; TRBD1 aligns across 9 bases. The CDR3 has 14 residues. Germline V gene sequence: CDR1 MDHEN, CDR2 SYDVKM. The J segment lost 7 bases and the V segment lost 7 bases, leaving 8 bases of the junction unmatched. The CDR3 nucleotides read TGTGCCAGCAAAAGGGACAGGGTACACCAGCCCCAGCATTTT. Amino acids: CASKRDRVHQPQHF.

The chain couples TRBV20-1 to TRBJ1-5, with a tentative D call TRBD1 (5 bases). The ends were cut back, 5 bases at V and 3 bases at J, with 14 bases in the middle. The length of the CDR3 is 14 residues. Germline values: CDR1 DFQATT, CDR2 SNEGSKA (reference sequence). CDR3 in amino acids: CSAQGGTYNQPQHF. The CDR3 DNA reads TGCAGTGCTCAGGGTGGAACTTACAATCAGCCCCAGCATTTT.

V usage is TRBV5-5 and J usage is TRBJ1-4; 8 bases map to TRBD1. CDR1 is SGHKS and CDR2 is YYEKEE in the germline V gene (reference sequence). The CDR3 loop spans 17 amino acids. The V segment lost 2 bases and the J segment 2 bases; nucleotides outside the gene matches: 8. In DNA, the CDR3 is TGTGCCAGCAGCTTCGGGGCAGGGGGCGCGACTAATGAAAAACTGTTTTTT. It yields the protein CASSFGAGGATNEKLFF.

Ten or more counts support this clonotype. V is TRBV7-3 and J is TRBJ1-1, with D possibly being TRBD1 (5 bases). This CDR3 spans 13 amino acids. V lost 5 bases, J lost 3 bases, and 10 bases lay in between. Germline values: CDR1 SGHTA, CDR2 FQGTGA. CDR3 DNA: TGTGCCAGCAGCACAGACAGTGACACTGAAGCTTTCTTT. It translates to CASSTDSDTEAFF.

Ten or more counts support this clonotype. The chain recombines TRBV6-2 or TRBV6-3 with TRBJ2-7; D uncertain. The V and J ends lost 2 bases and 0 bases respectively, with 17 bases between them. Germline CDR1 reads MNHEY; CDR2 reads SVGEGT. CDR3 length: 17 amino acids. CDR3 in amino acids: CASSYVTKTLSSYEQYF. DNA of the CDR3: TGTGCCAGCAGTTACGTGACAAAGACCCTGAGCTCCTACGAGCAGTACTTC.

This clonotype was detected only a few times. This chain connects TRBV6-2 or TRBV6-3 to TRBJ1-6, with D possibly being TRBD1 (6 bases). V lost 5 bases and J lost 6, with 14 bases in between. Germline V gives CDR1 MNHEY, CDR2 SVGEGT. This CDR3 region has 15 residues. CDR3 in DNA: TGTGCCAGCAGTGAAGTTGGGGGCGGTAATTCACCCCTCCACTTT. As protein: CASSEVGGGNSPLHF.